Below, one T cell receptor beta chain is given with its context. CDR3 length: 14 residues. V was clipped by 6 bases and J by 4 bases; unmatched bases: 8. Germline-derived CDR1 and CDR2 are LNHNV and YYDKDF (reference sequence). TCRdb re-called the RT-PCR reads with MiXCR, one entry per CDR3 protein. The table includes about 700,000 distinct CDR3 sequences, approximately 14% detected once. V and J are TRBV15 and TRBJ2-5; 7 bases are a match to TRBD1. The receptor comes from a female donor in good health, serving as a healthy control. The sample was memory CD4+ T cells from blood. CDR3 loop: CATRTGTVAETQYF. The CDR3, as DNA: TGTGCCACCAGAACCGGGACAGTGGCAGAGACCCAGTACTTC.